The present entry profiles one TCR beta chain with its context. Trimming cost V 3 bases and J 3 bases, with 5 bases left between them. The CDR3 is made up of 12 amino acids. The germline V gene has CDR1 MNHNS and CDR2 SASEGT. The sample is drawn from a study of blood T cell repertoires in COVID-19. For the study at large: COVID-19 samples from acute and convalescent phases originated in the United States, Italy and Spain.

Patients from Seattle were sampled longitudinally, starting during active infection. As handled by the study authors: Cell counts per sample came from amplifying reference gene primers. Generated by immunoSEQ multiplex PCR, the TCRdb table keeps only in-frame clones and is missing some. V and J calls and clone size come straight from that table; D and trimming were deduced from the DNA. Here the sample spans about 200,000 clones, under 85% being singletons. Input material: peripheral blood. The chain has TRBV6-1 and TRBJ1-2; D is unclear. The TCR was taken from a woman of 80 years or more with COVID-19, enrolled during active disease. CDR3 sequence: CASSESDYGYTF. The CDR3 DNA reads TGTGCCAGCAGTGAGTCGGACTATGGCTACACCTTC.